This TCR beta chain was obtained from a study of T cells in Graves' hyperthyroidism and ophthalmopathy. V gave up 1 base and J gave up 5 bases; unmatched junction bases: 2. Looked up from germline, CDR1 is KGHSH and CDR2 is LQKENI. The CDR3 has 13 residues. This clonotype was detected ten times or more. Amplification of TCR beta CDR3 regions was performed using RNA transcripts as template. Carried out on the TCR CDR3, a first-round RT-PCR used the HTBI primer set. TCRdb reprocessed the multiplex PCR reads with MiXCR, giving one entry per CDR3 protein. The sample has 500,000 or so distinct CDR3 sequences, 16% seen once.

This sequence joins TRBV18 and TRBJ2-7; TRBD1 aligns across 7 bases. The source of this sequence is a woman aged 25 to 39 with Graves' ophthalmopathy. What was sequenced was blood. The CDR3 here is CASSPRQGDEQYF. The CDR3 DNA follows: TGTGCCAGCTCACCACGTCAGGGGGACGAGCAGTACTTC.